One and the same sample provided the 25 T cell receptor beta chains below, sequenced in a study of patients and donors after allogeneic stem cell transplantation. TCRdb passed the RT-PCR reads through MiXCR, listing each CDR3 protein once. The table lists about a million distinct CDR3 sequences, roughly 18% of them singletons. Sequencing input: blood, either unsorted or a sorted T cell fraction (not recorded which). The receptors were gathered from a human donor who was either an allogeneic HSCT recipient or a stem cell or donor lymphocyte infusion donor (not recorded which). It is not recorded whose cells these are; they may come from a transplant donor.

This clonotype was seen only a few times. The V gene is TRBV7-9, the J gene TRBJ2-7, with a possible D match to TRBD1 (5 bases). V was shortened by 5 bases and J by 2 bases, with 19 bases between the two germline ends. Per the germline V gene, CDR1 is SEHNR and CDR2 is FQNEAQ (reference sequence). CDR3 length: 16 amino acids. Here the CDR3 reads CASSRSDRGNPYEQYF. The CDR3 coding sequence is TGTGCCAGCAGCCGATCAGACAGAGGTAACCCCTACGAGCAGTACTTC.

CDR3 sequence (DNA): TGTGCCACCGGACCAGGAGACAATCAGCCCCAGCATTTT. The encoded protein is CATGPGDNQPQHF. V is TRBV10-3 and J is TRBJ1-5, with D uncertain. This CDR3 has 13 residues. Germline V lookup: CDR1 ENHRY, CDR2 SYGVKD. V lost 10 bases and J lost 3, with 13 bases in between.

This clonotype appeared a few times. The V call is TRBV29-1, the J call TRBJ2-7; D is possibly TRBD2 (7 bases). Germline V gene lookup returns CDR1 SQVTM and CDR2 ANQGSEA. The CDR3 contains 12 residues. V was cut by 7 bases and J by 5 bases, with 15 bases left in between. The CDR3 spells CSAHRGADEQYF. Written as DNA, the CDR3 is TGCAGCGCCCACCGGGGGGCGGACGAGCAGTACTTC.

This clonotype was counted between two and nine times. The rearrangement links TRBV10-2 to TRBJ2-1; TRBD2 matches 7 bases. After removal of 7 bases from V and 7 bases from J, the junction contained 16 bases not matched to a gene. CDR3 length: 16 residues. Germline V lookup: CDR1 WSHSY, CDR2 SAAADI. The CDR3 region is CASTRGEGNQWNEQFF. CDR3 nucleotide sequence: TGCGCCAGCACCAGAGGGGAGGGCAACCAGTGGAATGAGCAGTTCTTC.

There are a few counts of this clonotype. This sequence joins TRBV29-1 and TRBJ2-3; D is perhaps TRBD2 (5 bases). Trimming stripped 4 bases from V and 0 bases from J, with 14 bases between. This CDR3 is 15 amino acids long. The germline CDR1 and CDR2 sequences are SQVTM and ANQGSEA. As DNA, the CDR3 is TGCAGCGTTGGAGGCAGTCGGACTAGCACAGATACGCAGTATTTT. Its translation is CSVGGSRTSTDTQYF.

This clonotype showed up just a few times. The V gene is TRBV29-1, the J gene TRBJ2-2, with D tentatively TRBD1 (5 bases). Germline V gene data show CDR1 as SQVTM and CDR2 as ANQGSEA. Trimming took 7 bases from V and 1 from J, leaving 13 bases between them. The length of the CDR3 is 14 residues. The DNA of the CDR3 is TGCAGCGCCAAAGGAAGGGGGAACACCGGGGAGCTGTTTTTT. It yields the protein CSAKGRGNTGELFF.

The chain joins TRBV9 to TRBJ2-3; D unresolved. This CDR3 has 16 residues. CDR1 and CDR2 from the germline V gene are SGDLS and YYNGEE. The germline V and J ends were trimmed by 3 bases and 0 bases, with 14 bases remaining between them. CDR3 nucleotides: TGTGCCAGCAGCGCAATTTTAACAACTAGCACAGATACGCAGTATTTT. Protein: CASSAILTTSTDTQYF.

This chain uses TRBV25-1 with TRBJ1-6; D not certain. CDR1 and CDR2 from the germline V gene are MGHDK and SYGVNS. The V end lost 2 bases, the J end lost 8 bases, and 4 bases lay between the germline ends. The CDR3 loop spans 12 amino acids. Here the CDR3 DNA reads TGTGCCAGCAGTGAAGGACATTCACCCCTCCACTTT. It is translated as CASSEGHSPLHF.

This clonotype was observed a few times. The CDR3 is CASSLAVGVTDTQYF. As DNA, the CDR3 is TGTGCCAGCAGCTTAGCGGTAGGAGTCACAGATACGCAGTATTTT. The rearrangement uses TRBV7-2 and TRBJ2-3; D is uncertain. The CDR3 covers 15 residues. Trimming removed 0 bases at V and 2 bases at J, with 9 bases between. Per germline, CDR1 SGHTA and CDR2 FQGNSA.

The chain carries TRBV20-1 and TRBJ1-3, with D possibly being TRBD1 (5 bases). CDR3 length: 16 residues. Germline CDR1 DFQATT, CDR2 SNEGSKA (reference sequence). The V and J ends lost 5 bases and 2 bases respectively, with 19 bases between them. CDR3 nucleotide sequence: TGCAGTGCTCTCGAAGCGTCAGGGTTGCCTGGAAACACCATATATTTT. Its protein is CSALEASGLPGNTIYF.

This chain joins TRBV11-2 and TRBJ2-5; D possibly corresponds to TRBD2 (5 bases). Trimming removed 4 bases from V and 0 bases from J, with 12 bases in between. Germline loops: CDR1 SGHAT, CDR2 FQNNGV. This CDR3 has 15 amino acids. The CDR3 here is CASSSVAGDQETQYF. CDR3 in DNA: TGTGCCAGCAGCTCCGTAGCCGGGGACCAAGAGACCCAGTACTTC. The whole variable domain, filled in from reference TRBV11-2 and TRBJ2-5, reads EAGVAQSPRYKIIEKRQSVAFWCNPISGHATLYWYQQILGQGPKLLIQFQNNGVVDDSQLPKDRFSAERLKGVDSTLKIQPAKLEDSAVYLCASSSVAGDQETQYFGPGTRLLVL.

This clonotype was seen many times. This chain joins TRBV29-1 and TRBJ2-5, with D tentatively TRBD1 or TRBD2 (5 bases each). V shed 0 bases and J shed 0 bases, with 8 bases lying between them. This CDR3 has 14 amino acids. Germline CDR1 reads SQVTM; CDR2 reads ANQGSEA. The CDR3 sequence: CSVEDLGHQETQYF. The CDR3 DNA follows: TGCAGCGTTGAAGATCTGGGACACCAAGAGACCCAGTACTTC.

This clonotype was found many times. The chain uses TRBV12-3 or TRBV12-4 and TRBJ1-1; 8 bases are shared with TRBD1. Losses at the gene ends were 5 bases for V and 4 bases for J; bases not matched to a gene: 12. The CDR3 has 16 residues. This chain's CDR3 is CASSGGRGTGGTEAFF. In DNA, the CDR3 is TGTGCCAGCAGTGGCGGCAGGGGCACAGGGGGCACTGAAGCTTTCTTT.

The sample holds many counts of this clonotype. The V gene is TRBV20-1, the J gene TRBJ2-1; D unclear. Trimming shortened V by 3 bases and J by 4 bases, and 16 bases separated the two germline ends. The germline CDR1 and CDR2 sequences are DFQATT and SNEGSKA (reference sequence). The CDR3 has 15 residues. The CDR3 spells CSARGLVDIYNEQFF. DNA for the CDR3: TGCAGTGCTAGGGGTCTGGTTGATATATACAATGAGCAGTTCTTC.

This chain links TRBV7-9 with TRBJ2-1, with 9 positions matching TRBD2. The germline V gene encodes CDR1 SEHNR and CDR2 FQNEAQ (reference sequence). The CDR3 sequence is 15 residues long. J lost 10 bases, V lost 4 bases, and 11 bases had no gene match. DNA of the CDR3: TGTGCCAGCAGCTCAACCGGGACTAGCAGGGACGAGCAGTTCTTC. Residues: CASSSTGTSRDEQFF.

The chain links TRBV3-1 to TRBJ1-2; 8 positions match TRBD1. V was pared by 1 base and J by 6 bases, with 10 bases of the junction left unmatched. Germline-derived CDR1 and CDR2 are LGHDT and YNNKEL (reference sequence). CDR3 size: 16 residues. DNA of the CDR3: TGTGCCAGCAGCCAAGCTTCAGGGGGCGCTTCCCATGGCTACACCTTC. Amino acid sequence: CASSQASGGASHGYTF.

The chain employs TRBV9 and TRBJ1-1; D gene uncertain. CDR1 is SGDLS and CDR2 is YYNGEE in the germline V gene. The CDR3 has 16 amino acids. Trimming took off 4 bases at V and 8 bases at J, with 24 bases between the two ends. This CDR3 is CASSPHIFGFAAEAFF. The CDR3 DNA reads as TGTGCCAGCAGCCCCCACATATTCGGGTTCGCGGCGGAAGCTTTCTTT.

There are a few counts of this clonotype. The rearrangement joins TRBV25-1 to TRBJ2-3, with 12 bases aligning to TRBD2. V trimming: 4 bases; J trimming: 3 bases; junction bases outside the gene matches: 5. CDR1 MGHDK and CDR2 SYGVNS come from the germline V gene. The CDR3 has 16 amino acids. The CDR3 sequence is CASSGLLAGGTDTQYF. Here the CDR3 DNA reads TGTGCCAGCAGTGGGTTGCTAGCGGGAGGGACAGATACGCAGTATTTT.

This clonotype has more than one count but fewer than ten. The J gene is TRBJ2-1, the V gene TRBV6-1; TRBD2 aligns across 14 bases. The germline V gene has CDR1 MNHNS and CDR2 SASEGT. Unmatched junction bases numbered 13, after V lost 8 bases and J lost 10 bases. CDR3 size: 16 residues. The CDR3 bases are TGTGCCAGCCATAAAGGGGGGACTAGCGGGAGAGGGGAGCAGTTCTTC. Amino acid sequence: CASHKGGTSGRGEQFF.

This clonotype was observed a few times. The chain is built from TRBV28 and TRBJ2-7, with 7 nucleotides matching TRBD1. With V trimmed by 2 bases and J by 5 bases, 12 bases remained unmatched. The CDR3 sequence is 16 residues long. Germline CDR1 is MDHEN and CDR2 is SYDVKM. The DNA of the CDR3 is TGTGCCAGCAGTTTAAGGGGACAGACCCCGCGCCACGAGCAGTACTTC. Translating gives CASSLRGQTPRHEQYF. Combining the CDR3 with reference TRBV28 and TRBJ2-7 gives the whole variable domain DVKVTQSSRYLVKRTGEKVFLECVQDMDHENMFWYRQDPGLGLRLIYFSYDVKMKEKGDIPEGYSVSREKKERFSLILESASTNQTSMYLCASSLRGQTPRHEQYFGPGTRLTVT.

This chain connects TRBV20-1 to TRBJ2-4, with 7 bases lining up with TRBD1. Germline V gene lookup returns CDR1 DFQATT and CDR2 SNEGSKA (reference sequence). J gave up 3 bases and V 5 bases, and 4 bases lay outside the gene matches. This CDR3 spans 13 amino acids. CDR3 coding DNA: TGCAGTGCTTCTGACAGGGTCAAAAACATTCAGTACTTC. Protein: CSASDRVKNIQYF.

This clonotype was seen only a few times. The chain is built from TRBV12-3 or TRBV12-4 and TRBJ2-1; a weak D match, TRBD2 (5 bases). The ends were cut back, 4 bases at V and 7 bases at J, with 17 bases in the middle. The CDR3 is 15 residues long. The CDR3 nucleotides read TGTGCCAGCAGTTCAACCCGGACTGGGCGGAATGAGCAGTTCTTC. Amino acid sequence: CASSSTRTGRNEQFF.

This chain uses TRBV29-1 with TRBJ1-1, with TRBD1 matching over 11 bases. This CDR3 is built from 15 residues. Germline CDR1 and CDR2: SQVTM and ANQGSEA. After removal of 6 bases from V and 4 bases from J, the junction contained 10 bases not matched to a gene. The CDR3 DNA reads as TGCAGCGTGGGGGACAGGGGGTCGGCGGGCACTGAAGCTTTCTTT. Its protein product is CSVGDRGSAGTEAFF.

This chain connects TRBV6-2 or TRBV6-3 to TRBJ1-1; a possible D gene is TRBD1 (5 bases). The V gene's germline CDR1 is MNHEY and CDR2 SVGEGT. Trimming took off 6 bases at V and 2 bases at J, with 13 bases between the two ends. The CDR3 extends over 14 amino acids. CDR3 region: CASRPRGPNTEAFF. As DNA, the CDR3 is TGTGCCAGCAGGCCAAGGGGACCCAACACTGAAGCTTTCTTT.

This clonotype was detected only a few times. The chain is built from TRBV6-1 and TRBJ2-3; TRBD2 is a possible D gene (5 bases). CDR1 is MNHNS and CDR2 is SASEGT in the germline V gene. Trimming removed 2 bases from V and 9 bases from J, with 9 bases in between. This CDR3 contains 12 residues. CDR3 coding DNA: TGTGCCAGCAGTGAAAAGAGGGAGACGCAGTATTTT. This gives the protein CASSEKRETQYF.